What follows describes a single T cell receptor (beta chain). Germline CDR1 is SGHVS and CDR2 is FQNEAQ. The CDR3 has 14 residues. V shed 4 bases and J 5 bases; nucleotides not matched to a gene: 3. These data belong to a study of cytomegalovirus exposure and HLA in healthy donors. Primers: 60 Vbeta forward and 13 Jbeta reverse. Measured with immunoSEQ multiplex PCR; TCRdb has only the in-frame clones, and not every one. The table includes some 150,000 clones, roughly 80% detected once. Sequencing used PBMCs. The V call is TRBV7-8, the J call TRBJ2-2, with 8 positions matching TRBD1. This TCR derives from a woman in her 40s in good health and CMV-seronegative. CDR3 DNA sequence: TGTGCCAGCAGCTCGGACAGGGCAACCGGGGAGCTGTTTTTT. Translating gives CASSSDRATGELFF.